Listed below are T cell receptor beta chains from one sample, sequenced in a study of T cells after yellow fever vaccination. TCRdb ran MiXCR on the 5' RACE reads and lists one entry per CDR3 protein. The table shows a few hundred thousand distinct CDR3 sequences, with 6% to 8% occurring only once. The source material was CD4+ T cells sorted from PBMCs, sampled on the day of the yellow fever booster vaccination. These receptor sequences come from a man aged 25-45 years who received the YFV17D yellow fever vaccine. Each CDR3 is given with its conserved first and last residue. The D gene is left open where the match is weak. Clone sizes are given selectively: once, few, many, or a class where the clone is expanded.

V	D	J	size	CDR3	DNA
TRBV20-1	NA	TRBJ2-1	NA	CSARDSGGVSSYNEQFF	TGCAGTGCTAGAGATTCCGGGGGCGTTAGCTCCTACAATGAGCAGTTCTTC
TRBV7-8	TRBD2	TRBJ2-7	many	CASSVSGNSYEQYF	TGTGCCAGCAGCGTTAGCGGGAACTCCTACGAGCAGTACTTC
TRBV7-2	NA	TRBJ1-1	many	CASSSQGLNTEAFF	TGTGCCAGCAGCTCACAGGGTCTGAACACTGAAGCTTTCTTT
TRBV28	NA	TRBJ1-2	many	CASSPTGWGYTF	TGTGCCAGCAGTCCCACAGGGTGGGGCTACACCTTC
TRBV7-9	NA	TRBJ1-1	many	CASGWMNTEAFF	TGTGCCAGTGGATGGATGAACACTGAAGCTTTCTTT
TRBV20-1	TRBD1	TRBJ2-1	many	CSARMDRGPGNEQFF	TGCAGTGCTAGAATGGACAGGGGGCCTGGTAATGAGCAGTTCTTC
TRBV12-3/TRBV12-4	NA	TRBJ2-1	NA	CASRLTDYNEQFF	TGTGCCAGCAGGCTGACCGACTACAATGAGCAGTTCTTC
TRBV29-1	NA	TRBJ2-7	many	CSVIRGGISEQYF	TGCAGCGTCATCAGGGGGGGAATTTCCGAGCAGTACTTC
TRBV9	NA	TRBJ1-3	NA	CASSVVGDSGNTIYF	TGTGCCAGCAGCGTAGTTGGGGACTCTGGAAACACCATATATTTT
TRBV3-1	NA	TRBJ1-1	many	CASSQGYSRNAMNTEAFF	TGTGCCAGCAGCCAAGGGTATTCACGGAATGCGATGAACACTGAAGCTTTCTTT
TRBV20-1	TRBD2	TRBJ2-7	few	CSASFGRADEQYF	TGCAGTGCTAGCTTCGGGAGGGCGGACGAGCAGTACTTC
TRBV10-3	TRBD2	TRBJ2-5	NA	CAISGQTTGGGETQYF	TGTGCCATCAGTGGACAAACCACGGGAGGGGGGGAGACCCAGTACTTC
TRBV30	NA	TRBJ2-3	NA	CAWSVPKQATRKDTQYF	TGTGCCTGGAGTGTACCTAAACAGGCCACCCGTAAGGATACGCAGTATTTT
TRBV6-1	TRBD2	TRBJ2-1	NA	CASLAGRPPFNEQFF	TGTGCCAGTTTAGCGGGGAGGCCGCCTTTCAATGAGCAGTTCTTC
TRBV24-1	TRBD1	TRBJ2-5	many	CATSDPTGEETQYF	TGTGCCACCAGTGACCCCACAGGGGAGGAGACCCAGTACTTC
TRBV5-6	TRBD1	TRBJ2-1	many	CASSFRTGGNYNEQFF	TGTGCCAGCAGCTTTCGGACAGGGGGCAACTACAATGAGCAGTTCTTC
TRBV5-1	TRBD1	TRBJ2-1	few	CASSLGPGQGSNEQFF	TGCGCCAGCAGCTTGGGTCCGGGACAGGGTTCCAATGAGCAGTTCTTC
TRBV5-6	NA	TRBJ2-2	NA	CASSLPADRELFF	TGTGCCAGCAGCTTGCCTGCCGACCGGGAGCTGTTTTTT
TRBV27	NA	TRBJ1-6	few	CASKNPGARPLHF	TGTGCCAGCAAAAATCCGGGGGCACGGCCCCTCCACTTT
TRBV14	NA	TRBJ1-6	few	CASSPNNGQYNSPLHF	TGTGCCAGCAGCCCAAACAACGGACAATATAATTCACCCCTCCACTTT
TRBV5-1	TRBD2	TRBJ2-5	many	CASSLPLAGQETQYF	TGCGCCAGCAGCTTGCCTCTAGCGGGGCAAGAGACCCAGTACTTC
TRBV7-8	NA	TRBJ1-1	few	CASSQGWGLNTEAFF	TGTGCCAGCAGCCAGGGGTGGGGATTGAACACTGAAGCTTTCTTT
TRBV5-1	NA	TRBJ1-2	few	CASSLNTVQGGYTF	TGCGCCAGCAGCTTGAACACAGTCCAGGGTGGCTACACCTTC
TRBV29-1	TRBD2	TRBJ2-2	many	CSAGLAGGGTGELFF	TGCAGCGCAGGACTAGCGGGAGGAGGTACCGGGGAGCTGTTTTTT
TRBV3-1	NA	TRBJ2-5	many	CASTPGLMPGVETQYF	TGTGCCAGCACCCCAGGGCTTATGCCAGGGGTAGAGACCCAGTACTTC
TRBV9	NA	TRBJ2-3	NA	CASNNGRWDTQYF	TGTGCCAGCAACAACGGGAGATGGGATACGCAGTATTTT
TRBV11-2	TRBD2	TRBJ2-3	NA	CASSLSSSGSGRTDTQYF	TGTGCCAGCAGCTTGAGTTCCAGCGGGAGTGGTCGCACAGATACGCAGTATTTT
TRBV4-3	NA	TRBJ2-7	many	CASSQSLSRSGEQYF	TGCGCCAGCAGCCAATCTCTTTCCCGGTCGGGCGAGCAGTACTTC
TRBV7-9	NA	TRBJ1-2	many	CASSLEASGTPLSYTF	TGTGCCAGCAGCTTAGAGGCCAGTGGGACCCCACTTTCCTACACCTTC
TRBV28	NA	TRBJ1-2	few	CASSLTQGHYGYTF	TGTGCCAGCAGTTTAACGCAGGGACACTATGGCTACACCTTC
TRBV6-5	NA	TRBJ2-7	NA	CASSYSGFTGSGQYF	TGTGCCAGCAGTTACTCTGGGTTTACGGGTAGTGGGCAGTACTTC
TRBV6-1	NA	TRBJ1-1	NA	CASSRQQSVTEAFF	TGTGCCAGCAGTAGACAGCAATCAGTCACTGAAGCTTTCTTT
TRBV6-1	TRBD1	TRBJ2-7	NA	CASSTGQGLYEQYF	TGTGCCAGCAGCACCGGACAGGGGCTTTACGAGCAGTACTTC
TRBV7-2	TRBD2	TRBJ2-2	many	CASSLGWLAGATGELFF	TGTGCCAGCAGCTTAGGTTGGCTAGCGGGAGCCACCGGGGAGCTGTTTTTT
TRBV6-5	TRBD2	TRBJ2-7	NA	CASSYSRGDHEQYF	TGTGCCAGCAGTTACTCGCGGGGGGACCACGAGCAGTACTTC
TRBV24-1	NA	TRBJ2-2	many	CATRQGENTGELFF	TGTGCCACCAGGCAAGGGGAGAACACCGGGGAGCTGTTTTTT
TRBV5-1	NA	TRBJ2-5	many	CASSLGRPRETQYF	TGCGCCAGCAGCTTGGGGCGCCCGAGGGAGACCCAGTACTTC
TRBV12-3/TRBV12-4	TRBD1	TRBJ2-2	few	CASSPTGGLGELFF	TGTGCCAGCAGTCCCACAGGGGGCCTCGGGGAGCTGTTTTTT
TRBV7-9	NA	TRBJ1-1	many	CASSLSGVTEAFF	TGTGCCAGCAGCTTATCCGGGGTCACTGAAGCTTTCTTT
TRBV20-1	TRBD2	TRBJ2-1	NA	CSARDSVASGSEREQFF	TGCAGTGCTAGAGATTCGGTGGCTAGCGGGAGTGAGCGCGAGCAGTTCTTC
TRBV27	NA	TRBJ2-3	NA	CASSPEGWGHTLGTQYF	TGTGCCAGCAGCCCCGAGGGTTGGGGACACACCTTAGGGACGCAGTATTTT
TRBV29-1	NA	TRBJ1-1	many	CSGRDASMNTEAFF	TGCAGCGGCCGGGACGCGAGCATGAACACTGAAGCTTTCTTT
TRBV5-5	NA	TRBJ2-5	few	CASSLLPGPETQYF	TGTGCCAGCAGCTTGTTACCAGGGCCAGAGACCCAGTACTTC
TRBV10-3	NA	TRBJ1-1	many	CAISESVEDTEAFF	TGTGCCATCAGTGAGTCCGTAGAGGACACTGAAGCTTTCTTT
TRBV29-1	NA	TRBJ1-1	few	CSVEIQNTEAFF	TGCAGCGTTGAAATTCAGAACACTGAAGCTTTCTTT
TRBV2	NA	TRBJ1-1	few	CAGGIDTEAFF	TGTGCCGGTGGGATTGACACTGAAGCTTTCTTT
TRBV29-1	NA	TRBJ2-7	few	CSVGTSYYVEQYF	TGCAGCGTCGGGACCTCATACTACGTGGAGCAGTACTTC
TRBV7-6	NA	TRBJ1-2	NA	CASSSTLGGDGYTF	TGTGCCAGCAGCTCAACCCTCGGGGGGGATGGCTACACCTTC
TRBV5-1	TRBD2	TRBJ2-5	many	CASKGAGVGETQYF	TGCGCCAGCAAGGGAGCGGGAGTCGGAGAGACCCAGTACTTC
TRBV28	NA	TRBJ1-5	many	CASRRGPRRPQHF	TGTGCCAGCAGACGGGGGCCGCGCCGGCCCCAGCATTTT
TRBV12-3/TRBV12-4	TRBD1	TRBJ2-5	few	CASRPDRYQETQYF	TGTGCCAGCAGACCGGACAGGTACCAAGAGACCCAGTACTTC
TRBV7-6	TRBD2	TRBJ2-2	NA	CASSPSASGITGELFF	TGTGCCAGCAGCCCCTCGGCTAGCGGGATCACCGGGGAGCTGTTTTTT
TRBV6-1	NA	TRBJ2-5	few	CASSRSPTGGGETQYF	TGTGCCAGCAGTCGAAGCCCGACAGGAGGAGGAGAGACCCAGTACTTC